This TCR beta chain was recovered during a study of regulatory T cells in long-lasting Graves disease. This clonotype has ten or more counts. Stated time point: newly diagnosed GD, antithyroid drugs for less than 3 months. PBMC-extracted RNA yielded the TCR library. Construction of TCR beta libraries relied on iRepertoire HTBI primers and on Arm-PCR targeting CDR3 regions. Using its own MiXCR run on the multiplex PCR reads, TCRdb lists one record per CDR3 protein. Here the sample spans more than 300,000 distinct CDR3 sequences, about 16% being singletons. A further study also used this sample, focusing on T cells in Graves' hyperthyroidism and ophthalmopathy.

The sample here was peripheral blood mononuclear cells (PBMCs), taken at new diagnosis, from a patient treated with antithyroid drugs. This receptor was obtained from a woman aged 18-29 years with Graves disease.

CDR3: CASSLSRANEQYF. The CDR3 DNA follows: TGTGCCAGCAGTTTGAGCAGGGCGAACGAGCAGTACTTC. The rearrangement uses TRBV12-3 or TRBV12-4 and TRBJ2-7, with D perhaps TRBD1 (5 bases). This CDR3 spans 13 amino acids. The V gene lost 3 bases and the J gene lost 5 bases, with 11 bases spanning the gap.